The 18 T cell receptor beta chains listed next were all sequenced from one sample in a study of cytomegalovirus exposure and HLA in healthy donors. The study ran its PCR with 60 Vbeta and 13 Jbeta primers. Profiling relied on immunoSEQ multiplex PCR, and the TCRdb table lists in-frame clones only, not all of them. The table lists 100,000 or so clones, over 70% of them singletons. The sequenced sample consisted of PBMCs. Receptors originate from a male donor in good health and CMV-seronegative.

The V call is TRBV6-6, the J call TRBJ2-1; possibly TRBD1 for D (5 bases). There are 16 residues in the CDR3. CDR1 and CDR2 (germline): MNHNY, SVGAGI (reference sequence). V shed 4 bases and J shed 7 bases, with 20 bases lying between them. In DNA, the CDR3 is TGTGCCAGCAGTTTTAACCCTAGAGTTGGGGCGAATGAGCAGTTCTTC. This translates into CASSFNPRVGANEQFF.

This chain connects TRBV7-9 to TRBJ1-1, with no clear D. This CDR3 region has 14 residues. Trimming shortened V by 1 base and J by 1 base, and 7 bases separated the two germline ends. The germline CDR1 and CDR2 sequences are SEHNR and FQNEAQ (reference sequence). The CDR3: CASSLGLGNTEAFF. CDR3 sequence (DNA): TGTGCCAGCAGCTTAGGGCTTGGGAACACTGAAGCTTTCTTT.

V is TRBV28 and J is TRBJ1-5; no reliable D call. CDR1 is MDHEN and CDR2 is SYDVKM in the germline V gene. Trimming took off 6 bases at V and 11 bases at J, with 14 bases between the two ends. This CDR3 has 12 amino acids. CDR3 DNA: TGTGCCAGCAGCCGAGGGCGAGGAGCCCAGCATTTT. This codes for CASSRGRGAQHF.

V usage is TRBV28 and J usage is TRBJ1-2; TRBD1 aligns across 8 bases. Germline V gene sequence: CDR1 MDHEN, CDR2 SYDVKM. CDR3 length: 14 residues. Unmatched junction bases numbered 5, after V lost 4 bases and J lost 4 bases. CDR3 bases: TGTGCCAGCAGTTCTCCCGGGACAGGCTATGGCTACACCTTC. This translates into CASSSPGTGYGYTF.

The J gene is TRBJ2-3, the V gene TRBV5-1, with D possibly being TRBD1 (8 bases). CDR1 and CDR2 (germline): SGHRS, YFSETQ. V gave up 4 bases and J gave up 5 bases, with 17 bases separating them. The CDR3 extends over 15 amino acids. The DNA of the CDR3 is TGCGCCAGCAGCGGACAGGGCGGGGGAAGAGATACGCAGTATTTT. It specifies CASSGQGGGRDTQYF.

The CDR3 reads CATRLAPSTDTQYF. CDR3 sequence (DNA): TGTGCCACCCGCCTAGCGCCTAGCACAGATACGCAGTATTTT. The rearrangement joins TRBV28 to TRBJ2-3; a weak D match, TRBD2 (6 bases). Trimming removed 10 bases from V and 0 bases from J, with 14 bases in between. The CDR3 is 14 residues long. Germline-derived CDR1 and CDR2 are MDHEN and SYDVKM.

This clone was counted only a few times. The CDR3 nucleotides are TGTGCCAGCAGCCAAGGAGGTAGTAGGGACAGGGATCAGCCCCAGCATTTT. Encoded protein: CASSQGGSRDRDQPQHF. The V and J genes are TRBV11-2 and TRBJ1-5; TRBD1 agrees at 9 bases. Germline V lookup: CDR1 SGHAT, CDR2 FQNNGV. V trimming: 5 bases; J trimming: 5 bases; junction bases outside the gene matches: 13. This CDR3 region has 17 residues.

CDR3 nucleotides: TGTGCCAGCAGCGTAGAGCCGGTTCTTGCCAACACCGGGGAGCTGTTTTTT. This codes for CASSVEPVLANTGELFF. The chain uses TRBV9 and TRBJ2-2; D ambiguous. The CDR3 runs 17 residues. V shed 0 bases and J shed 2 bases, with 14 bases lying between them. Germline V CDR1 and CDR2: SGDLS, YYNGEE.

The sample holds a few counts of this clone. The CDR3 reads CASSETSGGSHEQFF. DNA for the CDR3: TGTGCCAGCAGCGAAACTAGCGGGGGCAGCCATGAGCAGTTCTTC. The chain joins TRBV6-4 to TRBJ2-1, with 11 bases fitting TRBD2. Germline loops: CDR1 MRHNA, CDR2 SNTAGT. The CDR3 is made up of 15 amino acids. With 6 bases clipped from V and 8 bases from J, the junction kept 9 bases outside the gene matches.

The sample holds a few counts of this clone. V and J are TRBV28 and TRBJ2-2; the D gene is possibly TRBD1 (5 bases). Trimming pared 4 bases from V and 1 base from J, leaving 19 bases between. Germline-derived CDR1 and CDR2 are MDHEN and SYDVKM. The CDR3 is 18 residues long. CDR3 bases: TGTGCCAGCAGTTCACGCGTCAGGACACGAAAGAACACCGGGGAGCTGTTTTTT. Its protein is CASSSRVRTRKNTGELFF.

The genes are TRBV6-4 and TRBJ2-3; 9 bases agree with TRBD2. Germline V lookup: CDR1 MRHNA, CDR2 SNTAGT. This CDR3 has 14 amino acids. V lost 6 bases, J lost 2 bases, and 3 bases stayed unmatched. CDR3 residues: CASSEGLATDTQYF. Here the CDR3 DNA reads TGTGCCAGCAGCGAGGGACTAGCCACAGATACGCAGTATTTT.

The chain has TRBV11-2 and TRBJ1-2; D perhaps matches TRBD1 (5 bases). V was shortened by 0 bases and J by 4 bases, with 15 bases between the two germline ends. The germline V gene has CDR1 SGHAT and CDR2 FQNNGV. CDR3 length: 16 residues. This CDR3 reads CASSLDGGTGAYGYTF. CDR3 DNA: TGTGCCAGCAGCTTAGATGGGGGGACCGGAGCCTATGGCTACACCTTC. The entire variable domain, with the rest obtained from reference TRBV11-2 and TRBJ1-2, is as follows: EAGVAQSPRYKIIEKRQSVAFWCNPISGHATLYWYQQILGQGPKLLIQFQNNGVVDDSQLPKDRFSAERLKGVDSTLKIQPAKLEDSAVYLCASSLDGGTGAYGYTFGSGTRLTVV.

The genes are TRBV4-2 and TRBJ1-5; weak D call: TRBD1 (6 bases). The germline gives CDR1 LGHNA, CDR2 YNFKEQ. The CDR3 is 14 residues long. V gave up 1 base and J gave up 6 bases, with 10 bases separating them. Here the CDR3 reads CASSQAGESQPQHF. CDR3 nucleotide sequence: TGTGCCAGCAGCCAAGCAGGGGAGAGTCAGCCCCAGCATTTT.

This clone was observed a handful of times. V is TRBV6-6 and J is TRBJ1-4; no definite D call. The germline CDR1 and CDR2 sequences are MNHNY and SVGAGI (reference sequence). Trimming removed 3 bases at V and 7 bases at J, with 6 bases between. The CDR3 consists of 12 residues. CDR3 in DNA: TGTGCCAGCAGTTATTCGGGTGAAAAACTGTTTTTT. Translating it yields CASSYSGEKLFF.

The rearrangement uses TRBV18 and TRBJ2-5; tentative D call: TRBD2 (5 bases). The germline V and J ends were trimmed by 0 bases and 2 bases, with 16 bases remaining between them. The CDR3 has 17 residues. Germline loops: CDR1 KGHSH, CDR2 LQKENI. The chain's CDR3 is CASSPPPLYWEQETQYF. The CDR3 DNA sequence: TGTGCCAGCTCACCACCGCCACTCTATTGGGAGCAAGAGACCCAGTACTTC.

The V and J genes are TRBV6-6 and TRBJ2-1; 8 bases fit TRBD1. CDR3 length: 14 residues. Germline trimming cut 1 base from V and 6 bases from J; bases unmatched to any gene: 2. Germline-derived CDR1 and CDR2 are MNHNY and SVGAGI (reference sequence). CDR3 loop: CASSYYTGGNEQFF. The CDR3 nucleotides are TGTGCCAGCAGTTACTACACAGGGGGCAATGAGCAGTTCTTC.

V usage is TRBV28 and J usage is TRBJ2-7; 8 bases match TRBD1. The CDR3 loop spans 13 amino acids. With V trimmed by 5 bases and J by 3 bases, 3 bases remained unmatched. Germline lookup yields CDR1 MDHEN and CDR2 SYDVKM. For the CDR3, the DNA is TGTGCCAGCAGTGGACAGGGCTACTACGAGCAGTACTTC. Its translation: CASSGQGYYEQYF.

The chain couples TRBV2 to TRBJ2-4; a weak D match, TRBD1 (7 bases). V was trimmed by 7 bases and J by 8 bases, leaving 27 bases between them. The germline V gene has CDR1 SNHLY and CDR2 FYNNEI. The CDR3 has 17 amino acids. The CDR3 bases are TGTGCCAGCAATTATACACGGGGGACAGACCCATCCGACATTCAGTACTTC. It codes for CASNYTRGTDPSDIQYF.